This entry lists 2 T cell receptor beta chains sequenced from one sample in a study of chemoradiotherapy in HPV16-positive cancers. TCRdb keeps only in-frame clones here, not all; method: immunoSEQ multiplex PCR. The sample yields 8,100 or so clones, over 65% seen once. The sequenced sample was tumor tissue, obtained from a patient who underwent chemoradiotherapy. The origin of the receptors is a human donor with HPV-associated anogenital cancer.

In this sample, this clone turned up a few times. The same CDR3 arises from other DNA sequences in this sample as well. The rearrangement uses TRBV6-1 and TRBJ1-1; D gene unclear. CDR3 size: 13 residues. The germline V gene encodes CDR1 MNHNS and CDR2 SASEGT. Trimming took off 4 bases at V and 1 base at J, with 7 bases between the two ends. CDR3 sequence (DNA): TGTGCCAGCAGTGTGGAAGAGAACACTGAAGCTTTCTTT. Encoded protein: CASSVEENTEAFF.

The CDR3 nucleotides read TGTGCCAGCAGCAACGACAGGGCTCCCCTCAAAGAGACCCAGTACTTC. Translated: CASSNDRAPLKETQYF. The chain employs TRBV12-1 and TRBJ2-5; TRBD1 is the table's D call and was not checked against the DNA. TRBV12-1 is flagged as a pseudogene. The CDR3 contains 16 residues.